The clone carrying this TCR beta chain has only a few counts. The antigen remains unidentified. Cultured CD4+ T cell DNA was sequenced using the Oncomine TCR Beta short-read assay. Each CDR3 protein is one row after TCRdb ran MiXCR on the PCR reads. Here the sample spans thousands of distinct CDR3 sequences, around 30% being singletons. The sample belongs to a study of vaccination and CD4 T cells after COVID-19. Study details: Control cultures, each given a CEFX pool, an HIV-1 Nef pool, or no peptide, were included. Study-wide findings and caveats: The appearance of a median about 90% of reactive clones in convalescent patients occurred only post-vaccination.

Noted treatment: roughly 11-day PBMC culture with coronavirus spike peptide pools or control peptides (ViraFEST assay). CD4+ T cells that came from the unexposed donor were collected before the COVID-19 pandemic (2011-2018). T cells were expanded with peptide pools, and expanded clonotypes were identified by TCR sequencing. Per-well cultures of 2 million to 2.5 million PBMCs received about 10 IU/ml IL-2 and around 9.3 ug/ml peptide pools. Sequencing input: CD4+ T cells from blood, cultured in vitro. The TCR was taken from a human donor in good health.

CDR3 amino acids: CASSFMYEANYEQYF. The CDR3 DNA is TGCGCCAGCAGCTTTATGTATGAGGCGAACTACGAGCAGTACTTC. The J gene is TRBJ2-7, the V gene TRBV5-1, with unresolved D. The CDR3 totals 15 residues. Trimming took 2 bases from V and 3 from J, leaving 15 bases between them. From germline, CDR1 is SGHRS and CDR2 YFSETQ.